This entry lists 4 T cell receptor beta chains sequenced from one sample in a study of blood T cell repertoires in COVID-19. The method was immunoSEQ multiplex PCR; TCRdb's version includes in-frame clones alone and lacks a portion of them. The table shows fewer than 450,000 clones, with about 93% occurring only once. Sequenced sample: peripheral blood. All receptors derive from a woman under 30 who had recovered from COVID-19.

The J gene is TRBJ2-4, the V gene TRBV15; D is perhaps TRBD2 (5 bases). Trimming cost V 2 bases and J 3 bases, with 17 bases left between them. Germline loops: CDR1 LNHNV, CDR2 YYDKDF (reference sequence). The CDR3 length is 17 residues. CDR3 sequence (DNA): TGTGCCACCAGCAGACCCGAAGCGGTTTGGGGCAAAAACATTCAGTACTTC. It codes for CATSRPEAVWGKNIQYF.

This clone appeared a single time. The DNA of the CDR3 is TGTGCCAGCAGTTACCGGGGGAACTCCTACGAGCAGTACGTC. It is translated as CASSYRGNSYEQYV. The chain is built from TRBV6-2 or TRBV6-3 and TRBJ2-7; TRBD2 might be the D (6 bases). Germline V lookup: CDR1 MNHEY, CDR2 SVGEGT. This CDR3 has 14 residues. V dropped 2 bases and J dropped 0 bases, with 8 bases sitting between them.

This chain uses TRBV11-3 with TRBJ1-2; the D is unclear. The CDR3 is 15 amino acids. Germline-derived CDR1 and CDR2 are SGHNT and YENEEA. The ends were cut back, 5 bases at V and 2 bases at J, with 15 bases in the middle. CDR3 in DNA: TGTGCCAGCAGCGCTGGGCCTTGGGCAAACTATGGCTACACCTTC. Translation gives CASSAGPWANYGYTF.

The genes are TRBV29-1 and TRBJ1-5; 9 bases agree with TRBD1. CDR3 size: 13 residues. Germline CDR1 and CDR2: SQVTM and ANQGSEA. J gave up 6 bases and V 5 bases, and 5 bases lay outside the gene matches. The CDR3 nucleotides read TGCAGCGTTATGGGACAGGGTAGTCAGCCCCAGCATTTT. It translates to CSVMGQGSQPQHF.